Following are 21 T cell receptor beta chains from one sample sequenced in a study of T cell responses to AZD1222 COVID-19 vaccine. Libraries were prepared by immunoSEQ multiplex PCR; TCRdb keeps only in-frame clonotypes and omits some of them. The sample lists roughly 120,000 clones; around 88% were seen once. The specimen was peripheral blood, collected on day 0 of AZD1222 vaccination. These TCRs come from an adult in good health.

The chain links TRBV27 to TRBJ2-1, with 8 bases aligning to TRBD2. Germline trimming cut 1 base from V and 5 bases from J; bases unmatched to any gene: 7. Germline lookup yields CDR1 MNHEY and CDR2 SMNVEV (reference sequence). CDR3 length equals 16 residues. In DNA, the CDR3 is TGTGCCAGCAGTTTATTCCCCCGGGAGGGTCACAATGAGCAGTTCTTC. It is translated as CASSLFPREGHNEQFF.

The V gene is TRBV4-2, the J gene TRBJ1-4; D may be TRBD1 (5 bases). The germline V gene encodes CDR1 LGHNA and CDR2 YNFKEQ. The V gene lost 3 bases and the J gene lost 4 bases, with 18 bases spanning the gap. This CDR3 is 17 amino acids long. The CDR3 spells CASSQNGGRGLNEKLFF. The CDR3 coding sequence is TGTGCCAGCAGCCAGAACGGAGGCCGGGGCCTTAATGAAAAACTGTTTTTT.

This chain links TRBV19 with TRBJ2-1, with TRBD2 matching 11 bases. The J segment lost 9 bases and the V segment lost 6 bases, leaving 10 bases of the junction unmatched. CDR3 size: 15 residues. The V gene's germline CDR1 is LNHDA and CDR2 SQIVND (reference sequence). The CDR3 nucleotides read TGTGCCAGTAGGCCACTAGCGGGGGAGCCTAGTGAGCAGTTCTTC. Translated, it gives CASRPLAGEPSEQFF.

The J gene is TRBJ2-2, the V gene TRBV5-1; 9 bases map to TRBD1. Losses at the gene ends were 4 bases for V and 6 bases for J; bases not matched to a gene: 13. This CDR3 region has 17 residues. Germline lookup yields CDR1 SGHRS and CDR2 YFSETQ. The CDR3 region is CASSQDRGAVLAGELFF. The CDR3 coding sequence is TGCGCCAGCAGCCAGGACAGGGGAGCTGTCTTAGCCGGGGAGCTGTTTTTT.

The chain recombines TRBV11-2 with TRBJ2-2; no definite D call. The V end lost 8 bases, the J end lost 7 bases, and 11 bases lay between the germline ends. The CDR3 runs 12 residues. The germline gives CDR1 SGHAT, CDR2 FQNNGV. CDR3 nucleotides: TGTGCCAGCCCCGCCAGTGGCGGGGAGCTGTTTTTT. It is translated as CASPASGGELFF.

The rearrangement links TRBV18 to TRBJ1-3, with TRBD1 identical over 7 bases. V gave up 5 bases and J gave up 0 bases; unmatched junction bases: 7. This CDR3 is built from 16 residues. Per the germline V gene, CDR1 is KGHSH and CDR2 is LQKENI. The CDR3 spells CASSLPGQNSGNTIYF. The CDR3 region has the DNA TGTGCCAGCTCATTACCGGGACAGAACTCTGGAAACACCATATATTTT. Based on the CDR3 plus reference TRBV18 and TRBJ1-3, the full variable domain is NAGVMQNPRHLVRRRGQEARLRCSPMKGHSHVYWYRQLPEEGLKFMVYLQKENIIDESGMPKERFSAEFPKEGPSILRIQQVVRGDSAAYFCASSLPGQNSGNTIYFGEGSWLTVV.

This rearrangement joins TRBV10-1 to TRBJ2-1; 9 bases are a match to TRBD2. Germline V gene lookup returns CDR1 WNHNN and CDR2 SYGVQD (reference sequence). V was clipped by 6 bases and J by 3 bases; unmatched bases: 6. This CDR3 spans 15 amino acids. The CDR3 DNA reads as TGCGCCAGCAGACGGGGACTAGCTAACTACAATGAGCAGTTCTTC. Translation: CASRRGLANYNEQFF.

The J gene is TRBJ1-1, the V gene TRBV4-3; tentatively, D is TRBD1 (5 bases). Germline assignment: CDR1 LGHNA and CDR2 YSLEER. The V gene lost 0 bases and the J gene lost 10 bases, with 18 bases spanning the gap. The CDR3 covers 15 residues. DNA of the CDR3: TGCGCCAGCAGCCAAGATATCGCAGGGCGGAGGGGAGCTTTCTTT. Translation: CASSQDIAGRRGAFF.

This CDR3 reads CASGDSYGYTF. DNA for the CDR3: TGTGCCAGCGGGGACTCTTATGGCTACACCTTC. This chain links TRBV6-5 with TRBJ1-2, with D perhaps TRBD1 (5 bases). Per the germline V gene, CDR1 is MNHEY and CDR2 is SVGAGI. The CDR3 extends over 11 amino acids. Trimming removed 8 bases at V and 5 bases at J, with 9 bases between.

This clone appeared a few times. V is TRBV18 and J is TRBJ2-7; 10 nucleotides agree with TRBD2. CDR1 and CDR2 (germline): KGHSH, LQKENI. This CDR3 comprises 14 residues. V trimming: 2 bases; J trimming: 4 bases; junction bases outside the gene matches: 2. The CDR3 here is CASSPLAGGYEQYF. For the CDR3, the DNA is TGTGCCAGCTCACCATTAGCGGGGGGATACGAGCAGTACTTC. The whole variable domain, filled in from reference TRBV18 and TRBJ2-7, reads NAGVMQNPRHLVRRRGQEARLRCSPMKGHSHVYWYRQLPEEGLKFMVYLQKENIIDESGMPKERFSAEFPKEGPSILRIQQVVRGDSAAYFCASSPLAGGYEQYFGPGTRLTVT.

The chain uses TRBV19 and TRBJ1-3; D gene uncertain. Between the trimmed V and J ends, which lost 6 bases and 0 bases, there was a span of 12 bases. This CDR3 spans 15 amino acids. Germline assignment: CDR1 LNHDA and CDR2 SQIVND (reference sequence). The CDR3: CASRSRRDSGNTIYF. The CDR3 DNA reads TGTGCCAGTAGAAGCCGCAGAGACTCTGGAAACACCATATATTTT.

The V call is TRBV5-4, the J call TRBJ1-4; no definite D call. The CDR3 length is 14 residues. Looked up from germline, CDR1 is SGHNT and CDR2 is YYREEE (reference sequence). The germline V and J ends were trimmed by 4 bases and 0 bases, with 7 bases remaining between them. The CDR3 protein is CASSRYATNEKLFF. The DNA for the CDR3 is TGTGCCAGCAGCCGATACGCAACTAATGAAAAACTGTTTTTT.

This chain joins TRBV11-2 and TRBJ2-7; weak D call: TRBD2 (6 bases). Trimming shortened V by 1 base and J by 7 bases, and 14 bases separated the two germline ends. Per the germline V gene, CDR1 is SGHAT and CDR2 is FQNNGV. The CDR3 is made up of 14 amino acids. DNA of the CDR3: TGTGCCAGCAGCTTAGGGACTAAATTTTTGGAGCAGTACTTC. Its translation is CASSLGTKFLEQYF.

CDR3 in amino acids: CASRGTGSGDSPLHF. DNA for the CDR3: TGTGCCAGCAGGGGGACAGGGTCAGGAGATTCACCCCTCCACTTT. The chain combines TRBV6-5 with TRBJ1-6; 9 nucleotides line up with TRBD1. Germline assignment: CDR1 MNHEY and CDR2 SVGAGI. The V segment lost 6 bases and the J segment 8 bases; nucleotides outside the gene matches: 8. The CDR3 sequence is 15 residues long.

V gene TRBV9 combines with J gene TRBJ1-5; the D gene is possibly TRBD1 (5 bases). V lost 0 bases to trimming and J lost 1 base, with 5 bases between them. The CDR3 loop spans 14 amino acids. The germline gives CDR1 SGDLS, CDR2 YYNGEE. DNA of the CDR3: TGTGCCAGCAGCGTAGAGGGGAGCAATCAGCCCCAGCATTTT. It yields the protein CASSVEGSNQPQHF.

This chain's CDR3 is CAWRYPGTSGSGELFF. The CDR3 DNA reads TGTGCCTGGCGTTACCCCGGGACTAGCGGGAGTGGGGAGCTGTTTTTT. This chain connects TRBV30 to TRBJ2-2; TRBD2 aligns across 14 bases. The CDR3 loop spans 16 amino acids. In germline, CDR1 is GTSNPN, CDR2 SVGIG (reference sequence). V lost 5 bases to trimming and J lost 8 bases; unmatched junction nucleotides: 10.

CDR3 sequence (DNA): TGTGCCAGCAGTGACCTCCTCGTAGGGTCACCCCTCCACTTT. It encodes CASSDLLVGSPLHF. The chain has TRBV25-1 and TRBJ1-6; D gene ambiguous. V shed 3 bases and J shed 10 bases, with 13 bases lying between them. This CDR3 region has 14 residues. The germline gives CDR1 MGHDK, CDR2 SYGVNS.

The chain uses TRBV4-2 and TRBJ1-1, with D possibly matching TRBD1 (6 bases). This CDR3 has 15 residues. Trimming pared 3 bases from V and 7 bases from J, leaving 18 bases between. Germline CDR1 and CDR2: LGHNA and YNFKEQ. The CDR3 spells CASSHLDRMGGEAFF. In DNA form, the CDR3 reads TGTGCCAGCAGCCACCTAGACAGGATGGGAGGTGAAGCTTTCTTT.

The chain recombines TRBV28 with TRBJ1-4; D unclear. The germline CDR1 and CDR2 sequences are MDHEN and SYDVKM. The ends were cut back, 7 bases at V and 8 bases at J, with 11 bases in the middle. The CDR3 is 12 residues long. The DNA for the CDR3 is TGTGCCAGCACTTCAGGTACCGAAAAACTGTTTTTT. This sequence encodes CASTSGTEKLFF.

CDR3 nucleotide sequence: TGTGCCAGCAGCTCGAGGACAGCCTATGGCTACACCTTC. Translation: CASSSRTAYGYTF. V is TRBV7-9 and J is TRBJ1-2; tentative D call: TRBD1 (6 bases). The germline V gene has CDR1 SEHNR and CDR2 FQNEAQ (reference sequence). The CDR3 spans 13 residues. V shed 4 bases and J shed 4 bases, with 10 bases lying between them. Complete variable domain (other parts from reference TRBV7-9 and TRBJ1-2): DTGVSQNPRHKITKRGQNVTFRCDPISEHNRLYWYRQTLGQGPEFLTYFQNEAQLEKSRLLSDRFSAERPKGSFSTLEIQRTEQGDSAMYLCASSSRTAYGYTFGSGTRLTVV.

This sequence joins TRBV7-2 and TRBJ2-2; the D is unclear. CDR1 is SGHTA, CDR2 FQGNSA, per germline. There are 15 residues in the CDR3. The ends were cut back, 3 bases at V and 4 bases at J, with 12 bases in the middle. This chain's CDR3 is CASSLGSALTGELFF. CDR3 sequence (DNA): TGTGCCAGCAGCTTGGGGTCAGCTCTCACCGGGGAGCTGTTTTTT.